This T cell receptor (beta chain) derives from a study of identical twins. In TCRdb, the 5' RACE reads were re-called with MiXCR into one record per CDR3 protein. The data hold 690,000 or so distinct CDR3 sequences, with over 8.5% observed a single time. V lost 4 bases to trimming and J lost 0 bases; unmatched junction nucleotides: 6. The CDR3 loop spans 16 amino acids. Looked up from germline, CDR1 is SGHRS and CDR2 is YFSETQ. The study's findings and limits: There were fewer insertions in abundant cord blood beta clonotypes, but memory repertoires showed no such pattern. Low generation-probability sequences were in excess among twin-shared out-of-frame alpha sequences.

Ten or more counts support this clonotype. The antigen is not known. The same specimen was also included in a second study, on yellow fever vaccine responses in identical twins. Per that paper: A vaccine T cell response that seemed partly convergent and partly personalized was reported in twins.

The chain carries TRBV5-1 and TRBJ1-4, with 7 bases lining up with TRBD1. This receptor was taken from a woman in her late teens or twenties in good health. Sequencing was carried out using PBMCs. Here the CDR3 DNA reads TGCGCCAGCAGCATACAGGGGATTGCAACTAATGAAAAACTGTTTTTT. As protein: CASSIQGIATNEKLFF.